The 20 T cell receptor beta chains below all came from one sample that was sequenced in a study of OX40 agonist ivuxolimab in advanced cancers. Repertoires were generated with immunoSEQ multiplex PCR, while TCRdb's copy carries only in-frame clones and drops some. This table holds tens of thousands of clones, about 86% found once. The sequencing here drew on CD4+ or CD8+ T cells sorted from blood, taken in a trial of the OX40 agonist ivuxolimab. These receptors all come from an adult with an advanced solid tumor such as melanoma, head and neck, liver or kidney cancer.

This clone was found once. The rearrangement joins TRBV10-3 to TRBJ1-6, with TRBD1 matching 7 bases. Germline values: CDR1 ENHRY, CDR2 SYGVKD. The CDR3 totals 16 residues. Trimming removed 4 bases from V and 7 bases from J; junction bases left unmatched: 10. CDR3 loop: CAISARQGAENSPLHF. As DNA, the CDR3 is TGTGCCATCAGTGCTAGACAGGGAGCAGAAAATTCACCCCTCCACTTT.

The rearrangement joins TRBV9 to TRBJ2-6; possibly TRBD1 for D (6 bases). With 4 bases removed from V and 0 bases from J, the gap between germline ends came to 11 bases. Germline V gene lookup returns CDR1 SGDLS and CDR2 YYNGEE. This CDR3 spans 16 amino acids. CDR3 sequence reads: CASSPTGHSGANVLTF. The CDR3 DNA is TGTGCCAGCAGCCCGACAGGCCACTCTGGGGCCAACGTCCTGACTTTC. The entire variable domain, with the rest obtained from reference TRBV9 and TRBJ2-6, is as follows: DSGVTQTPKHLITATGQRVTLRCSPRSGDLSVYWYQQSLDQGLQFLIQYYNGEERAKGNILERFSAQQFPDLHSELNLSSLELGDSALYFCASSPTGHSGANVLTFGAGSRLTVL.

This chain connects TRBV2 to TRBJ1-1; perhaps TRBD1 as D (5 bases). The CDR3 consists of 15 residues. CDR1 is SNHLY, CDR2 FYNNEI, per germline. V gave up 6 bases and J gave up 0 bases, with 14 bases separating them. The CDR3 DNA is TGTGCCAGCAGGGATACAGGATTTATGAACACTGAAGCTTTCTTT. This encodes CASRDTGFMNTEAFF.

The chain employs TRBV5-6 and TRBJ2-7; the match to TRBD2 covers 8 bases. The CDR3 has 15 amino acids. The trim removed 0 bases at V and 3 bases at J, leaving 5 bases unmatched. Germline V gene data show CDR1 as SGHDT and CDR2 as YYEEEE. CDR3 DNA: TGTGCCAGCAGCTTGGCCGGGCTAGCGGGCTACGAGCAGTACTTC. Its translation is CASSLAGLAGYEQYF.

The chain joins TRBV18 to TRBJ1-5; 8 bases are shared with TRBD1. CDR3 length: 14 amino acids. Germline V gene data show CDR1 as KGHSH and CDR2 as LQKENI. The J segment lost 7 bases and the V segment lost 4 bases, leaving 6 bases of the junction unmatched. CDR3 protein: CASSLTGGGQPQHF. The CDR3 DNA follows: TGTGCCAGCTCACTCACAGGGGGTGGGCAGCCCCAGCATTTT.

This rearrangement joins TRBV28 to TRBJ2-2; D tentatively reads TRBD1 or TRBD2 (5 bases each). The CDR3 extends over 12 amino acids. Germline V CDR1 and CDR2: MDHEN, SYDVKM. Trimming removed 8 bases from V and 5 bases from J, with 9 bases in between. CDR3 region: CASGTLTGELFF. DNA for the CDR3: TGTGCCAGCGGGACGCTGACCGGGGAGCTGTTTTTT. Full variable domain (remainder filled in from reference TRBV28 and TRBJ2-2): DVKVTQSSRYLVKRTGEKVFLECVQDMDHENMFWYRQDPGLGLRLIYFSYDVKMKEKGDIPEGYSVSREKKERFSLILESASTNQTSMYLCASGTLTGELFFGEGSRLTVL.

The chain is built from TRBV15 and TRBJ1-5, with a weak D call TRBD1 (5 bases). CDR1 and CDR2 from the germline V gene are LNHNV and YYDKDF (reference sequence). Trimming took off 1 base at V and 6 bases at J, with 13 bases between the two ends. This CDR3 has 15 amino acids. CDR3 loop: CATSRGGDWGQPQHF. The CDR3 nucleotides are TGTGCCACCAGCAGAGGAGGGGATTGGGGTCAGCCCCAGCATTTT.

This clone has more than one count but fewer than ten. The rearrangement uses TRBV7-3 and TRBJ1-1; no clear D gene. Between the trimmed V and J ends, which lost 0 bases and 4 bases, there was a span of 6 bases. In germline, CDR1 is SGHTA, CDR2 FQGTGA. The CDR3 is 13 residues long. The DNA of the CDR3 is TGTGCCAGCAGCTTAACTTTCGGCACTGAAGCTTTCTTT. The encoded protein is CASSLTFGTEAFF.

This chain connects TRBV4-3 to TRBJ2-7, with 9 positions matching TRBD1. The ends lost 3 bases at V and 2 bases at J; junction bases unmatched: 2. Germline V CDR1 and CDR2: LGHNA, YSLEER. The CDR3 has 14 residues. Written as DNA, the CDR3 is TGCGCCAGCAGCCAGGACAGGGGCCCCTACGAGCAGTACTTC. Protein sequence: CASSQDRGPYEQYF.

V and J are TRBV7-2 and TRBJ2-7, with D perhaps TRBD2 (5 bases). CDR3 length equals 14 residues. The ends were cut back, 0 bases at V and 6 bases at J, with 12 bases in the middle. Germline V gene sequence: CDR1 SGHTA, CDR2 FQGNSA. As DNA, the CDR3 is TGTGCCAGCAGCTTAGCAGTTAGCGTGGGCGAGCAGTACTTC. Translating it yields CASSLAVSVGEQYF.

The chain joins TRBV7-2 to TRBJ1-1; D may be TRBD1 (6 bases). The CDR3 length is 15 residues. The V end was cut by 2 bases, the J end by 5 bases, with 15 bases between. From germline, CDR1 is SGHTA and CDR2 FQGNSA. The CDR3 DNA sequence: TGTGCCAGCAGCTTAAGCACAGGGAGGGAGACTGAAGCTTTCTTT. This encodes CASSLSTGRETEAFF.

This clone was counted a single time. The genes are TRBV28 and TRBJ2-2; tentatively, D is TRBD1 or TRBD2 (5 bases each). The germline V and J ends were trimmed by 7 bases and 3 bases, with 24 bases remaining between them. CDR3 length: 18 amino acids. Germline V gene data show CDR1 as MDHEN and CDR2 as SYDVKM. The CDR3 is CASNRMPRASKDTGELFF. In DNA form, the CDR3 reads TGTGCCAGCAACAGGATGCCGAGGGCGTCCAAGGACACCGGGGAGCTGTTTTTT.

The chain couples TRBV5-4 to TRBJ1-1, with a tentative D call TRBD1 (6 bases). Germline V gene lookup returns CDR1 SGHNT and CDR2 YYREEE (reference sequence). V lost 4 bases and J lost 4, with 14 bases in between. This CDR3 region has 14 residues. The CDR3 DNA reads as TGTGCCAGCAGCCCCAACAGGGTCGGCACTGAAGCTTTCTTT. This encodes CASSPNRVGTEAFF.

The gene calls are TRBV4-3 and TRBJ1-4, with TRBD1 identical over 7 bases. This CDR3 contains 15 residues. Germline values: CDR1 LGHNA, CDR2 YSLEER. V dropped 1 base and J dropped 12; count of bases not matched to a gene: 11. In DNA, the CDR3 is TGCGCCAGCAGCCAAGTTCAGGGGGTGAGGGGGGAACTGTTTTTT. Its protein is CASSQVQGVRGELFF.

A word on this clone: Other DNA sequences in this sample translate to the same CDR3. The V gene is TRBV9, the J gene TRBJ2-2, with D possibly TRBD2 on 5 matching bases. This CDR3 is built from 15 residues. V shed 4 bases and J shed 8 bases, with 18 bases lying between them. Germline V gene lookup returns CDR1 SGDLS and CDR2 YYNGEE. CDR3 DNA sequence: TGTGCCAGCAGCCCTACGAGGGTGGGCACTGGGGAGCTGTTTTTT. Its protein product is CASSPTRVGTGELFF.

The chain links TRBV6-5 to TRBJ1-1; D gene ambiguous. CDR3 length: 15 amino acids. Germline V gene lookup returns CDR1 MNHEY and CDR2 SVGAGI. The ends were cut back, 6 bases at V and 3 bases at J, with 17 bases in the middle. DNA for the CDR3: TGTGCCAGCAGCCTCGCAGCCCCGCGGTACACTGAAGCTTTCTTT. This sequence encodes CASSLAAPRYTEAFF.

There are a few counts of this clone. The chain couples TRBV6-5 to TRBJ2-7; tentative D call: TRBD1 (6 bases). The CDR3 is 15 amino acids. CDR1 and CDR2 (germline): MNHEY, SVGAGI. Trimming took 6 bases from V and 4 from J, leaving 19 bases between them. In DNA, the CDR3 is TGTGCCAGCAGGCCCAGGGGTGGTTCGGTTTACGAGCAGTACTTC. This translates into CASRPRGGSVYEQYF.

The J gene is TRBJ2-7, the V gene TRBV29-1, with 9 bases that match TRBD2. Unmatched junction bases numbered 0, after V lost 4 bases and J lost 5 bases. The CDR3 loop spans 11 amino acids. Germline CDR1 reads SQVTM; CDR2 reads ANQGSEA. This chain's CDR3 is CSVGLADEQYF. The CDR3 DNA reads as TGCAGCGTTGGACTAGCGGACGAGCAGTACTTC.

The rearrangement links TRBV7-2 to TRBJ1-6; no reliable D call. V lost 7 bases to trimming and J lost 7 bases, with 14 bases between them. The CDR3 length is 14 residues. Germline V gives CDR1 SGHTA, CDR2 FQGNSA. The CDR3 protein is CASTKELPNSPLHF. The CDR3 DNA follows: TGTGCCAGCACCAAAGAGTTACCGAATTCACCCCTCCACTTT.

The chain employs TRBV23-1 and TRBJ2-7, with 7 bases that match TRBD1. TRBV23-1 qualifies as an ORF whose function is uncertain. CDR3 length: 16 amino acids. The J segment lost 3 bases and the V segment lost 0 bases, leaving 8 bases of the junction unmatched. Here the CDR3 DNA reads TGCGCCAGCAGTCAATCCCATACGGGACAGATCTACGAGCAGTACTTC. It codes for CASSQSHTGQIYEQYF.